A selection of T cell receptor beta chains follows, all from one sample in a study of blood T cell repertoires in COVID-19. Sequencing used immunoSEQ multiplex PCR; TCRdb keeps in-frame clones, though not all of them. The sample yields about 260,000 clones, around 87% seen once. Sequenced input: peripheral blood. The receptors here all came from a woman aged 60 to 75 with COVID-19, enrolled during active disease. The CDR3 runs from the conserved cysteine through the conserved F or W. The D gene is left open where the match is weak. Clone size is given for some rows only: seen once, a few or many times, or a class if the clone is expanded.

v_call: TRBV11-3
d_call: TRBD1
j_call: TRBJ2-5
clone_size: -
cdr3_nt: TGTGCCAGCAGCTTATCCCCAGGGGGCATGGAGACCCAGTACTTC
cdr3_aa: CASSLSPGGMETQYF

v_call: TRBV7-2
d_call: TRBD1
j_call: TRBJ1-1
clone_size: -
cdr3_nt: TGTGCCAGCAGCGCATACAGGGGAGGCACTGAAGCTTTCTTT
cdr3_aa: CASSAYRGGTEAFF

v_call: TRBV6-6
d_call: -
j_call: TRBJ1-2
clone_size: -
cdr3_nt: TGTGCCAGCAGTTACTCGCCAGACTATGGCTACACCTTC
cdr3_aa: CASSYSPDYGYTF

v_call: TRBV7-2
d_call: TRBD2
j_call: TRBJ2-1
clone_size: -
cdr3_nt: TGTGCCAGCACCCCGAGCGGGACGTACTACAATGAGCAGTTCTTC
cdr3_aa: CASTPSGTYYNEQFF

v_call: TRBV5-1
d_call: TRBD1
j_call: TRBJ2-3
clone_size: -
cdr3_nt: TGCGCCAGCAGCTTCCGGGACAGAAACACAGATACGCAGTATTTT
cdr3_aa: CASSFRDRNTDTQYF

v_call: TRBV5-5
d_call: -
j_call: TRBJ2-7
clone_size: -
cdr3_nt: TGTGCCAGCAGTTTTCTCCGAGGGACTTCCTACGAGCAGTACTTC
cdr3_aa: CASSFLRGTSYEQYF

v_call: TRBV3-1/TRBV3-2
d_call: TRBD1
j_call: TRBJ2-7
clone_size: once
cdr3_nt: TGTGCCAGCAGCCACACCGGGACAGGGGGCCACGAGCAGTACTTC
cdr3_aa: CASSHTGTGGHEQYF

v_call: TRBV10-2
d_call: TRBD2
j_call: TRBJ2-1
clone_size: -
cdr3_nt: TGCGCCAGCAGTGATCTAGGCGGGAGGGCCGCCTACAATGAGCAGTTCTTC
cdr3_aa: CASSDLGGRAAYNEQFF

v_call: TRBV7-3
d_call: -
j_call: TRBJ1-6
clone_size: -
cdr3_nt: TGTGCCAGCGGATTTCCCGGGGTGTTTTCACCCCTCCACTTT
cdr3_aa: CASGFPGVFSPLHF

v_call: TRBV6-2/TRBV6-3
d_call: -
j_call: TRBJ1-2
clone_size: -
cdr3_nt: TGTGCCAGCAGTTCACAGCCCGGGGGTGGCTACACCTTC
cdr3_aa: CASSSQPGGGYTF

v_call: TRBV7-3
d_call: TRBD2
j_call: TRBJ2-3
clone_size: -
cdr3_nt: TGTGCCAGCAGCTCTCGACTAGCGGATACGCAGTATTTT
cdr3_aa: CASSSRLADTQYF

v_call: TRBV18
d_call: -
j_call: TRBJ2-4
clone_size: -
cdr3_nt: TGTGCCAGCTCACCGCCAGGGATAGAAAACATTCAGTACTTC
cdr3_aa: CASSPPGIENIQYF

v_call: TRBV18
d_call: TRBD1
j_call: TRBJ1-2
clone_size: -
cdr3_nt: TGTGCCAGCTCCCGGGACAGGGGGTCTCACTATGGCTACACCTTC
cdr3_aa: CASSRDRGSHYGYTF

v_call: TRBV5-1
d_call: TRBD1
j_call: TRBJ2-4
clone_size: -
cdr3_nt: TGCGCCAGCAGCGTGACAGGGGGCCCTCCCAAGAACATTCAGTACTTC
cdr3_aa: CASSVTGGPPKNIQYF

v_call: TRBV28
d_call: -
j_call: TRBJ1-2
clone_size: -
cdr3_nt: TGTGCCAGCAGTCATCAAACAACTAACTATGGCTACACCTTC
cdr3_aa: CASSHQTTNYGYTF

v_call: TRBV13
d_call: -
j_call: TRBJ2-2
clone_size: -
cdr3_nt: TGTGCCAGCAGCTTATTAGGGGGAAACACCGGGGAGCTGTTTTTT
cdr3_aa: CASSLLGGNTGELFF

v_call: TRBV2
d_call: -
j_call: TRBJ1-4
clone_size: -
cdr3_nt: TGTGCCAGCAGTGAAAGACGGGTCACCGGGATTTTT
cdr3_aa: CASSERRVTGIF

v_call: TRBV19
d_call: TRBD2
j_call: TRBJ2-2
clone_size: few
cdr3_nt: TGTGCCAGTAAGGAGCGGGGATACACCGGGGAGCTGTTTTTT
cdr3_aa: CASKERGYTGELFF

v_call: TRBV19
d_call: -
j_call: TRBJ2-7
clone_size: -
cdr3_nt: TGTGCCAGTAGTTCTGCAACAGGGAGCGAGCAGTACTTC
cdr3_aa: CASSSATGSEQYF

v_call: TRBV10-3
d_call: TRBD2
j_call: TRBJ2-3
clone_size: -
cdr3_nt: TGTGCCACCGGGACTAGTATTTTGTCGGATACGCAGTATTTT
cdr3_aa: CATGTSILSDTQYF

v_call: TRBV6-4
d_call: -
j_call: TRBJ2-3
clone_size: -
cdr3_nt: TGTGCCAGCAGTGACAGGTGGACAACTCGCACAGATACGCAGTATTTT
cdr3_aa: CASSDRWTTRTDTQYF

v_call: TRBV27
d_call: -
j_call: TRBJ1-1
clone_size: -
cdr3_nt: TGTGCCAGCAGTTCGGGGTCGTGGGGCACTGAAGCTTTCTTT
cdr3_aa: CASSSGSWGTEAFF

v_call: TRBV6-6
d_call: TRBD2
j_call: TRBJ2-7
clone_size: -
cdr3_nt: TGTGCCAGCACCAAGCCGGGGACTAGCGGTTCGGGAGAGCAGTACTTC
cdr3_aa: CASTKPGTSGSGEQYF

v_call: TRBV5-1
d_call: TRBD1
j_call: TRBJ1-5
clone_size: -
cdr3_nt: TGCGCCAGCAGCCCCGCTCCACAGGGGGCAGGTCAGCCCCAGCATTTT
cdr3_aa: CASSPAPQGAGQPQHF

v_call: TRBV9
d_call: TRBD1
j_call: TRBJ1-1
clone_size: once
cdr3_nt: TGTGCCAGCAGCACCCGGACAGGGAGGAACACTGAAGCTTTCTTT
cdr3_aa: CASSTRTGRNTEAFF

v_call: TRBV7-9
d_call: TRBD2
j_call: TRBJ2-1
clone_size: -
cdr3_nt: TGTGCCAGCAGCCAGACGGGGGGATCCTACAATGAGCAGTTCTTC
cdr3_aa: CASSQTGGSYNEQFF

v_call: TRBV11-2
d_call: -
j_call: TRBJ2-1
clone_size: once
cdr3_nt: TGTGCCAGCAGCTTAGATCTAGCCAGTTACAATGAGCAGTTCTTC
cdr3_aa: CASSLDLASYNEQFF

v_call: TRBV19
d_call: -
j_call: TRBJ2-1
clone_size: once
cdr3_nt: TGTGCCAGTAGTGACCGGGCGGGACTTATTTACAATGAGCAGTTCTTC
cdr3_aa: CASSDRAGLIYNEQFF

v_call: TRBV19
d_call: TRBD1
j_call: TRBJ1-3
clone_size: -
cdr3_nt: TGTGCCAGTAGCCCAAAGACAGGGACCGGAAACACCATATATTTT
cdr3_aa: CASSPKTGTGNTIYF

v_call: TRBV28
d_call: -
j_call: TRBJ2-2
clone_size: -
cdr3_nt: TGTGCCAGCAGGCCCCGGGGGAGACTCACCGGGGAGCTGTTTTTT
cdr3_aa: CASRPRGRLTGELFF

v_call: TRBV5-1
d_call: -
j_call: TRBJ1-1
clone_size: -
cdr3_nt: TGCGCCAGCAGCTCGGGACAACCGAACACTGAAGCTTTCTTT
cdr3_aa: CASSSGQPNTEAFF

v_call: TRBV11-2
d_call: -
j_call: TRBJ1-2
clone_size: -
cdr3_nt: TGTGCCAGCAGCTTAGGGGTGGGGGCAGATAACTATGGCTACACCTTC
cdr3_aa: CASSLGVGADNYGYTF

v_call: TRBV7-9
d_call: -
j_call: TRBJ2-7
clone_size: once
cdr3_nt: TGTGCCAGCAGCCCGGGTCTCAGGGTCGGCGAGCAGTACTTC
cdr3_aa: CASSPGLRVGEQYF

v_call: TRBV7-2
d_call: -
j_call: TRBJ2-3
clone_size: -
cdr3_nt: TGTGCCAGCAGCTTAGCGGGAGTAGAGGCAGATACGCAGTATTTT
cdr3_aa: CASSLAGVEADTQYF

v_call: TRBV5-4
d_call: TRBD2
j_call: TRBJ2-5
clone_size: -
cdr3_nt: TGTGCCACCGGGACTAGCTGGGAGACCCAGTACTTC
cdr3_aa: CATGTSWETQYF

v_call: TRBV27
d_call: TRBD1
j_call: TRBJ1-6
clone_size: -
cdr3_nt: TGTGCCAGCAGTTCAGCTCAGGGCGTGGGGACAGGGGGGTTAAGGCCCCTCCACTTT
cdr3_aa: CASSSAQGVGTGGLRPLHF

v_call: TRBV5-1
d_call: TRBD1
j_call: TRBJ2-5
clone_size: -
cdr3_nt: TGCGCCAGCGGGACAGGGTTGGTGCTAGGAGAGACCCAGTACTTC
cdr3_aa: CASGTGLVLGETQYF

v_call: TRBV19
d_call: -
j_call: TRBJ1-5
clone_size: -
cdr3_nt: TGTGCCAGTAGCCACTCGAGGCTTTTTGGCATATTTAGCAATCAGCCCCAGCATTTT
cdr3_aa: CASSHSRLFGIFSNQPQHF

v_call: TRBV30
d_call: -
j_call: TRBJ1-3
clone_size: -
cdr3_nt: TGTGCCTGGAGCATCGGTTCTGAATACACCATATATTTT
cdr3_aa: CAWSIGSEYTIYF

v_call: TRBV7-9
d_call: -
j_call: TRBJ1-1
clone_size: -
cdr3_nt: TGTGCCAGCAGCTTAGCGGGGGGGGGCGTGAGGCCCACTGAAGCTTTCTTT
cdr3_aa: CASSLAGGGVRPTEAFF

v_call: TRBV11-2
d_call: -
j_call: TRBJ1-5
clone_size: -
cdr3_nt: TGTGCCAGCAGCTTAGACTTAACAGGGCGAGGACAGCCCCAGCATTTT
cdr3_aa: CASSLDLTGRGQPQHF

v_call: TRBV30
d_call: -
j_call: TRBJ1-5
clone_size: -
cdr3_nt: TGTGCCTGGAGACGGGACTACAATCAGCCCCAGCATTTT
cdr3_aa: CAWRRDYNQPQHF

v_call: TRBV5-1
d_call: TRBD2
j_call: TRBJ2-3
clone_size: once
cdr3_nt: TGCGCCAGCAGCCGGGGGGGACTAGCGGGAGAGTATACGCAGTATTTT
cdr3_aa: CASSRGGLAGEYTQYF

v_call: TRBV7-8
d_call: -
j_call: TRBJ2-7
clone_size: -
cdr3_nt: TGTGCCAGCAGCTACGGACAGCACGGCGAGCAGTACTTC
cdr3_aa: CASSYGQHGEQYF

v_call: TRBV4-2
d_call: TRBD1
j_call: TRBJ1-6
clone_size: -
cdr3_nt: TGTGCCAGCAGCCAAGAGGGACAGTTTAATTCACCCCTCCACTTT
cdr3_aa: CASSQEGQFNSPLHF

v_call: TRBV19
d_call: TRBD1
j_call: TRBJ2-7
clone_size: -
cdr3_nt: TGTGCCAGTAGTCTCTTACCGGGACAGGGGGCTTCCGACGAGCAGTACTTC
cdr3_aa: CASSLLPGQGASDEQYF

v_call: TRBV19
d_call: TRBD1
j_call: TRBJ1-3
clone_size: -
cdr3_nt: TGTGCCAGTAGCGCCGGGACAGGGCGCACCTTTATCGGGGACACCATATATTTT
cdr3_aa: CASSAGTGRTFIGDTIYF

v_call: TRBV19
d_call: -
j_call: TRBJ2-4
clone_size: -
cdr3_nt: TGTGCCAGTAGGGACAGCAGAAACATTCAGTACTTC
cdr3_aa: CASRDSRNIQYF

v_call: TRBV23-1
d_call: TRBD1
j_call: TRBJ1-1
clone_size: -
cdr3_nt: TGCGCCAGCAGTCACTACAGGACAGGGGGCACTGAAGCTTTCTTT
cdr3_aa: CASSHYRTGGTEAFF

v_call: TRBV5-1
d_call: -
j_call: TRBJ1-2
clone_size: -
cdr3_nt: TGCGCCAGCAGCTTGGCAGGGGACTATGGCTACACCTTC
cdr3_aa: CASSLAGDYGYTF

v_call: TRBV28
d_call: TRBD1
j_call: TRBJ2-5
clone_size: -
cdr3_nt: TGTGCCAGCAGTTCCTCCGGGACAGGGGTAGAGACCCAGTACTTC
cdr3_aa: CASSSSGTGVETQYF